This TCR beta chain was recovered during a study of CD8 T cells in ankylosing spondylitis (dated by TCRdb to the late 2010s). Background on the whole study: The study set out to find disease-linked TCR variants by profiling T cell receptor beta repertoires in ankylosing spondylitis patients and healthy donors. The full study cohort comprised about 25 ankylosing spondylitis patients and some 110 healthy donors. Peripheral blood samples were taken, and synovial fluid was additionally collected from ankylosing spondylitis patients. Beyond this particular receptor, the publication reports: According to the report, matched synovial fluid samples from ankylosing spondylitis patients were significantly enriched for the disease-linked clones. A TCR beta motif made up of several highly homologous amino acid variants appeared to be characteristic of blood from ankylosing spondylitis patients. The disease-linked clones had a CD8+ phenotype and were found at relatively low frequencies in peripheral blood. Some motif variants were previously reported in synovial fluid and blood of reactive arthritis patients, suggesting common disease-initiation mechanisms.

For sequencing, an Illumina HiSeq 2500 was employed. TCR beta libraries were prepared by quantitative 5'-RACE with molecular barcodes. The study's processing was this. To identify disease-linked TCR variants, a new computational method was used, one built on a probabilistic model of VDJ rearrangement. TCRdb passed the public sequencing reads through fastp at Q25 and MiXCR, retaining productive beta sequences. A single entry per CDR3 protein holds the most common genes and DNA from its merged rows. TCRdb, rather than the study authors, made the V and J calls. The sample data list 150,000 to 250,000 distinct CDR3 sequences, and 9.5% to 15% of these were observed just once. The top ten constitute approximately 17% of the sample. This clonotype was seen a handful of times. Its specific antigen is unknown. Base qualities are not provided; no much larger clone lies one nucleotide away. This receptor was taken from a male donor with ankylosing spondylitis or in good health (not recorded which). Sequencing was performed on blood, either unsorted or a sorted T cell fraction (not recorded which).

The DNA sequence is as follows: TGTGCCAGCAGTTTATCCCAGGGTACCACTGAAGCTTTCTTT. This codes for CASSLSQGTTEAFF. The rearrangement joined TRBV27 to TRBJ1-1, with TRBD1 perhaps the D gene, on 5 matching bases. V is clipped by 0 bases and J by 4 bases, and the sequence between their germline boundaries is 9 bases long. From the cysteine through the phenylalanine, the CDR3 covers 14 amino acids. Kept here is only the CDR3 DNA, which spans 42 bases and is read in frame from base 1. Taken from the germline V gene (reference sequence), the CDR1 and CDR2 loops are MNHEY and SMNVEV.